This T cell receptor (beta chain) is from a study of immune evolution from preneoplasia to lung adenocarcinoma (dated by TCRdb to the early 2020s). A note on the overall study: HLA loss of heterozygosity was found in approximately 7% of AIS, about 16% of MIA and less than 35% of ADC lesions, and in no AAH lesions. Class I HLA alleles were inferred from exome data with POLYSOLVER, and allele-specific HLA loss was detected with LOHHLA. Sample size was based on specimen availability rather than a prior power calculation. Immune contexture across lung adenocarcinoma precursors and invasive adenocarcinoma was profiled using immune gene expression, TCR sequencing and multiplex immunofluorescence. A total of approximately 56 patients contributed TCR sequencing data. Resected precursor lesions (AAH, AIS, MIA) and invasive adenocarcinomas were compared with paired morphologically normal lung tissue. The study reported that around 100 samples were used for TCR sequencing. The immune data were combined with whole exome sequencing and methylation data from the same cohort of nodules. In total, the cohort included 53 patients with pulmonary nodules, all of whom underwent surgical resection. Results and caveats for the whole study, not just this receptor: T cell clonality was highest in KRAS-mutant nodules compared with EGFR-mutant or double wild-type lesions. Because all patients were from Japan and China, applicability to Western populations was uncertain. The highest top T cell clone frequencies were observed in normal lung, and a progressive decrease in top T cell clone frequencies appeared to occur from AAH through AIS, MIA and invasive adenocarcinoma. The highest clonality was observed in normal lung, whereas higher T cell density and diversity but lower clonality appeared to be present in later-stage lesions. The findings were based on association rather than direct causation, and larger cohorts with long-term follow-up and longitudinal biopsies were deemed needed.

As concerns this clone: Its antigen is still unknown. No per-base quality is available; no much larger clone lies one base away.

TCR beta CDR3 regions were sequenced from DNA using the immunoSEQ hsTCRbeta Kit. As for the authors' bioinformatics: TCR sequencing data were analysed with the ImmunoSEQ Analyzer. T cell clonality was calculated on productive rearrangements as 1 minus Pielou's evenness. The inverse Simpson index, applied to productive templates, was used to measure T cell diversity. T cell density was expressed as TCR beta template counts normalized to usable DNA, with usable DNA estimated by amplifying and sequencing housekeeping genes. Two-sided Kruskal-Wallis tests were used to compare TCR metrics across histologic stages. TCRdb's version of the immuneACCESS table is confined to in-frame rearrangements and falls short of the full clone set. An unresolved V gene accounts for under half of the shortfall where checked; the remainder is of unknown origin. For V, J and clone size, that table is used; D and trimming come from the DNA. This sample gives thousands of clones in total; around 85% of them show up just once. Together, the top ten hold about 8.9% of the sample.

V lost 6 bases and J lost 4 bases, and the count of bases not matched to a germline gene is 6. Taken from cysteine to phenylalanine, the CDR3 has 14 residues. Of the read, only the CDR3 DNA is kept; its 42 bases are in frame from base 1. CDR1 and CDR2, per the germline V gene, are SNHLY and FYNNEI. The patients had resection in Japan or China between about 2014 and 2018. Histologic diagnosis of each case was confirmed independently by two lung cancer pathologists on H&E slides. For nucleic acid extraction, premalignant or tumor cells were enriched by macro-dissection following pathologic assessment. The AllPrep DNA/RNA FFPE Kit was used to isolate DNA from FFPE tissue.

This TCR came from a donor aged 70 or older with lung adenocarcinoma. What was sequenced was FFPE minimally invasive lung adenocarcinoma tissue. Read against the paper, the sample's cell subset or site label means: micro-invasive lung adenocarcinoma (MIA). The V gene is TRBV2 and the J gene is TRBJ2-5; 9 middle bases align to TRBD1. The DNA is as follows: TGTGCCAGCAGCGGACAGGGGCCAGGAGAGACCCAGTACTTC. Protein translation: CASSGQGPGETQYF.